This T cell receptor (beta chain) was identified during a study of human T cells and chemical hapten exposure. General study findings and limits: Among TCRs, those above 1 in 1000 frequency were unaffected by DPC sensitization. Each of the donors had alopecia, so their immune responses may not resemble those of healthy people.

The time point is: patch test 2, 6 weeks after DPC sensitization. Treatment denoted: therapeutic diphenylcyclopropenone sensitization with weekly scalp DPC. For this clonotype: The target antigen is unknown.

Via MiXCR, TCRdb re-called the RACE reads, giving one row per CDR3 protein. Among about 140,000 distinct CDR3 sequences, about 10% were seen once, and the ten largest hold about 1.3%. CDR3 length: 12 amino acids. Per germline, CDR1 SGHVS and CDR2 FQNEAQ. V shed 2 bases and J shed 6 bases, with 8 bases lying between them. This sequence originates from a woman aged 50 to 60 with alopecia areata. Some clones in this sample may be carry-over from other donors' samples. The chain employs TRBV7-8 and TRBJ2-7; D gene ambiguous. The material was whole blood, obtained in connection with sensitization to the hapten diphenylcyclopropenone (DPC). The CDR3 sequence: CASSLLISEQYF. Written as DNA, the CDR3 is TGTGCCAGCAGCTTATTAATTTCCGAGCAGTACTTC.